These 8 T cell receptor beta chains came from one sample sequenced in a study of blood T cell repertoires in COVID-19. The repertoire was sequenced with immunoSEQ multiplex PCR; TCRdb's copy has only in-frame clones and lacks some. The sample contains a few hundred thousand clones, roughly 86% of which appear only once. Sample: peripheral blood. Receptors were obtained from a woman in her 30s who had recovered from COVID-19.

The rearrangement uses TRBV2 and TRBJ2-1, with TRBD1 as a possible D gene (6 bases). V was cut by 9 bases and J by 8 bases, with 14 bases left in between. The CDR3 extends over 12 amino acids. Germline assignment: CDR1 SNHLY and CDR2 FYNNEI. As DNA, the CDR3 is TGTGCCAGTCAACAGGGATTCGATGAGCAGTTCTTC. Amino acid sequence: CASQQGFDEQFF.

The chain combines TRBV6-5 with TRBJ2-3, with D unresolved. The CDR3 contains 14 residues. Germline V gives CDR1 MNHEY, CDR2 SVGAGI. V lost 0 bases to trimming and J lost 7 bases, with 11 bases between them. This CDR3 reads CASSYSNRLNTQYF. CDR3 coding DNA: TGTGCCAGCAGTTACTCGAATCGGTTAAATACGCAGTATTTT.

This sequence joins TRBV6-6 and TRBJ1-6; D gene uncertain. The CDR3 covers 16 residues. The V gene lost 0 bases and the J gene lost 2 bases, with 8 bases spanning the gap. Germline CDR1 is MNHNY and CDR2 is SVGAGI (reference sequence). This CDR3 reads CASSYSRATYNSPLHF. The CDR3 DNA sequence: TGTGCCAGCAGTTACTCGAGGGCAACCTATAATTCACCCCTCCACTTT.

The chain links TRBV6-2 or TRBV6-3 to TRBJ2-3; 10 bases align to TRBD2. CDR3 length: 16 residues. V shed 4 bases, J shed 3 bases, and the junction held 7 bases outside the gene matches. CDR1 and CDR2 (germline): MNHEY, SVGEGT. As DNA, the CDR3 is TGTGCCAGCAGTTCCCAAGCGGGAGGGAGGACAGATACGCAGTATTTT. Translated, it gives CASSSQAGGRTDTQYF.

The chain carries TRBV5-1 and TRBJ2-3; 13 nucleotides line up with TRBD2. CDR1 and CDR2 from the germline V gene are SGHRS and YFSETQ. This CDR3 has 16 amino acids. Trimming took 4 bases from V and 3 from J; bases not matched to a gene: 5. CDR3 region: CASSPRGLAGTDTQYF. The CDR3 coding sequence is TGCGCCAGCAGCCCTAGGGGACTAGCGGGAACAGATACGCAGTATTTT.

This clone came up a few times. The rearrangement uses TRBV2 and TRBJ1-1; D is uncertain. Germline lookup yields CDR1 SNHLY and CDR2 FYNNEI. V was trimmed by 9 bases and J by 1 base, leaving 9 bases between them. CDR3 length: 12 residues. DNA for the CDR3: TGTGCCAGTCAACAAACGAACACTGAAGCTTTCTTT. Translated: CASQQTNTEAFF. The whole variable domain, remainder taken from reference TRBV2 and TRBJ1-1, is EPEVTQTPSHQVTQMGQEVILRCVPISNHLYFYWYRQILGQKVEFLVSFYNNEISEKSEIFDDQFSVERPDGSNFTLKIRSTKLEDSAMYFCASQQTNTEAFFGQGTRLTVV.

The rearrangement joins TRBV5-1 to TRBJ2-6; TRBD2 is a possible D gene (5 bases). Germline V CDR1 and CDR2: SGHRS, YFSETQ. The CDR3 length is 15 residues. Trimming cost V 2 bases and J 0 bases, with 6 bases left between them. DNA for the CDR3: TGCGCCAGCAGCTTTAGCGCCTCTGGGGCCAACGTCCTGACTTTC. This codes for CASSFSASGANVLTF. Full variable domain (outside the CDR3, taken from reference TRBV5-1 and TRBJ2-6): KAGVTQTPRYLIKTRGQQVTLSCSPISGHRSVSWYQQTPGQGLQFLFEYFSETQRNKGNFPGRFSGRQFSNSRSEMNVSTLELGDSALYLCASSFSASGANVLTFGAGSRLTVL.

The chain links TRBV29-1 to TRBJ1-4, with D hard to call. Germline V CDR1 and CDR2: SQVTM, ANQGSEA. The CDR3 length is 12 residues. Trimming took 5 bases from V and 0 from J, leaving 4 bases between them. CDR3 DNA: TGCAGCGTTCGGGCAACTAATGAAAAACTGTTTTTT. Translated: CSVRATNEKLFF.